Listed below are T cell receptor beta chains from one sample, sequenced in a study of pediatric ulcerative colitis. Here immunoSEQ multiplex PCR was the method, and the copy in TCRdb shows in-frame clones only, minus some. Among 12,000 to 15,000 clones listed, around 90% were seen once. Sequenced input: blood. These receptors all stem from a boy between 10 and 17 years old with moderate ulcerative colitis. CDR3s include the opening cysteine and the closing phenylalanine or tryptophan. A D gene is named only where the DNA matches it firmly. Not every row has a clone size; where given, it reads once, few, many or a size class.

d_gene	v_gene	abundance	j_gene	len	CDR3nt	CDR3aa
TRBD2	TRBV5-4	-	TRBJ2-5	15	TGTGCCAGCAGTTCCGGGACTAGCGGGTGGTCGGCCCAGTACTTC	CASSSGTSGWSAQYF
-	TRBV4-1	-	TRBJ2-1	16	TGCGCCAGCAGCCAATTCTTCACGGGGGACTACAATGAGCAGTTCTTC	CASSQFFTGDYNEQFF
-	TRBV19	-	TRBJ1-1	13	TGTGCCAGTAGTATAGTAAAGGGGTCTGAAGCTTTCTTT	CASSIVKGSEAFF
-	TRBV5-5	-	TRBJ1-1	14	TGTGCCAGCAGCTGGTTGACAGGAAACACTGAAGCTTTCTTT	CASSWLTGNTEAFF
-	TRBV19	-	TRBJ2-3	14	TGTGCCACCGTCGGTTGGTTGGGCACAGATACGCAGTATTTT	CATVGWLGTDTQYF
-	TRBV6-1	-	TRBJ1-5	12	TGTGCCAGCAGTGAAGGAGCACAGCCCCAGCATTTT	CASSEGAQPQHF
-	TRBV7-8	-	TRBJ2-5	15	TGTGCCAGCAGCTTAGGCAGGGTCTTGGGGGAGACCCAGTACTTC	CASSLGRVLGETQYF
-	TRBV5-8	-	TRBJ2-1	18	TGTGCCAGCAGCTTAGGGGTAATGGTGCTAAGCTCCTACAATGAGCAGTTCTTC	CASSLGVMVLSSYNEQFF
TRBD1	TRBV6-5	-	TRBJ1-4	14	TGTGCCAGCAGTTGGGACAGACTAAATGAAAAACTGTTTTTT	CASSWDRLNEKLFF
-	TRBV30	once	TRBJ1-1	14	TGTGCCTGGAGTATGGGCGGAGAGAACACTGAAGCTTTCTTT	CAWSMGGENTEAFF
TRBD2	TRBV4-2	once	TRBJ2-2	20	TGTGCCAGCAGCCAAGATTTGCCGGGACTAGCGGGATGGGGCACCGGGGAGCTGTTTTTT	CASSQDLPGLAGWGTGELFF
-	TRBV28	-	TRBJ1-5	16	TGTGCCAGCAGGGAAACACGGACTTATAGCAATCAGCCCCAGCATTTT	CASRETRTYSNQPQHF
TRBD1	TRBV28	-	TRBJ2-4	21	TGTGCCAGCAGTTTATGGGCCTGGGACAGCGAACGTCTCCCAGCCAAAAACATTCAGTACTTC	CASSLWAWDSERLPAKNIQYF
TRBD2	TRBV7-8	once	TRBJ2-3	15	TGTGCCAGCAGCTTAGTCAGCGGGAGCTCAGATACGCAGTATTTT	CASSLVSGSSDTQYF
TRBD1	TRBV14	once	TRBJ2-7	15	TGTGCCAGCAGCCAAGGGACAGGGAGGAGATACGAGCAGTACTTC	CASSQGTGRRYEQYF
-	TRBV7-9	-	TRBJ2-1	14	TGTGCCAGCAGCTTTGGGGGGCCCTACAATGAGCAGTTCTTC	CASSFGGPYNEQFF
-	TRBV6-4	-	TRBJ2-1	19	TGTGCCAGCAGTGACACCATCCCCCAGCCAGGGTCTTTTCGCAATGAGCAGTTCTTC	CASSDTIPQPGSFRNEQFF
-	TRBV6-1	-	TRBJ2-1	14	TGTGCTTCCCGGCCCTTTAGCGGTTACAATGAGCAGTTCTTC	CASRPFSGYNEQFF
-	TRBV7-2	-	TRBJ2-7	14	TGTGCCAGCAGCACTGCAGGGACAAGGAGCGAGCAGTACTTC	CASSTAGTRSEQYF
-	TRBV5-1	-	TRBJ2-7	17	TGCGCCAGCAGCCTTGGTATGGGTGTGGGTCTATGGTACGAGCAGTACTTC	CASSLGMGVGLWYEQYF
-	TRBV29-1	-	TRBJ2-3	14	TGCAGCGTTGAGGTGGCTAGCGGCACAGATACGCAGTATTTT	CSVEVASGTDTQYF
TRBD2	TRBV7-6	-	TRBJ2-1	17	TGTGCCAGCAGCTTAGAGCCTAGCGGGGGGGTTTACAATGAGCAGTTCTTC	CASSLEPSGGVYNEQFF
TRBD2	TRBV5-1	-	TRBJ2-1	15	TGCGCCAGCAGCTTGGCCCCTAGCGGGGGGAGTGAGCAGTTCTTC	CASSLAPSGGSEQFF
-	TRBV7-6	-	TRBJ2-7	12	TGTGCCAGCAGCTTAGACTACGTCGAGCAGTACTTC	CASSLDYVEQYF
-	TRBV7-9	-	TRBJ1-4	11	TGTGCCAGCAGCTATAATGAAAAACTGTTTTTT	CASSYNEKLFF
-	TRBV12-1	-	TRBJ2-7	16	TGTGCCAGCAGCTCCCCGCGGACCGAGTCCTCCTACGAGCAGTACTTC	CASSSPRTESSYEQYF
-	TRBV27	-	TRBJ2-3	15	TGTGCCAGCAGTTTGCGGCCCCACCGGGGAGATACGCAGTATTTT	CASSLRPHRGDTQYF
-	TRBV5-4	-	TRBJ2-7	14	TGTGCCAGCAGCTTGGGCGGGGCCTCCTACGAGCAGTACTTC	CASSLGGASYEQYF
-	TRBV30	-	TRBJ2-5	16	TGTGCCTGGAGTAGACTTCCACCGCGCCCGGAGGAGACCCAGTACTTC	CAWSRLPPRPEETQYF
-	TRBV19	-	TRBJ1-4	17	TGTGCCAGTAGTATCGGCTTCCGGGCCCTCCTAGATGAAAAACTGTTTTTT	CASSIGFRALLDEKLFF
TRBD1	TRBV4-3	-	TRBJ2-3	16	TGCGCCAGCAGCCAAGGGGCACAGGGGAGCGCAGATACGCAGTATTTT	CASSQGAQGSADTQYF
-	TRBV5-6	-	TRBJ1-5	12	TGTGCCAGCAGCTTGGGGAGTCAGCCCCAGCATTTT	CASSLGSQPQHF
-	TRBV7-8	-	TRBJ1-5	17	TGTGCCAGCAGCTTAACAGCCTGGGGGGTTGGCAATCAGCCCCAGCATTTT	CASSLTAWGVGNQPQHF
-	TRBV6-5	-	TRBJ2-1	15	TGTGCCAGCAGTTTCCGGCAGGGCAAGCACAATGAGCAGTTCTTC	CASSFRQGKHNEQFF
-	TRBV18	-	TRBJ2-7	16	TGTGCCAGCTCACTACAGCCTAGAGGGGGGCCCTACGAGCAGTACTTC	CASSLQPRGGPYEQYF
-	TRBV2	-	TRBJ2-1	14	TGTGCCAGCAGTGTACCAAACTCCTACAATGAGCAGTTCTTC	CASSVPNSYNEQFF
-	TRBV7-9	-	TRBJ1-2	14	TGTGCCAGCAGCTGGGCGGACGCTAACTATGGCTACACCTTC	CASSWADANYGYTF
-	TRBV19	-	TRBJ1-2	17	TGTGCCAGTAGTCGAAATGGACAGCTTCGTCGCGCCTATGGCTACACCTTC	CASSRNGQLRRAYGYTF
-	TRBV7-6	-	TRBJ2-1	18	TGTGCCAGCAGCCAAAACCGGCAGGGGCCCGGAACCTACAATGAGCAGTTCTTC	CASSQNRQGPGTYNEQFF
TRBD1	TRBV6-1	-	TRBJ1-3	14	TGTGCCAGCAGCGCGGGACAGGCTGGAAACACCATATATTTT	CASSAGQAGNTIYF
-	TRBV4-1	-	TRBJ2-1	17	TGCGCCAGCAGCCAAGCTCTGGCGGGAAGGGCCTGGAATGAGCAGTTCTTC	CASSQALAGRAWNEQFF
TRBD1	TRBV5-4	-	TRBJ1-1	15	TGTGCCAGCAGCTTGATGGACAGGGAAGGCACTGAAGCTTTCTTT	CASSLMDREGTEAFF